This T cell receptor beta chain appears in the sequencing data of a study of cytomegalovirus exposure and HLA in healthy donors (TCRdb year 2017). Looking at the study overall: In an earlier analysis of approximately 500 of the donors, 250 to 300 Gb of sequence data and 117 million unique TCR beta sequences from about 179 million T cells were reported. Typing coverage varied by locus: roughly 629-640 donors for A, B, C, DRB1 and DQB1; around 560 for DQA1; more than 600 for DPA1; under 490 for DPB1. HLA typing covered class I and class II loci at four-digit resolution. An early release covering about 600 HLA-typed donors comprised about 300 gigabases of sequencing data and tens of millions of unique TCR sequences. The later analysis used no new phenotypic data to find candidate immune exposures, relying instead on TCR beta sequences and their occurrence across donors. Among some 410 genotyped donors of the cohort, an average of about 220,000 unique TCR beta nucleotide sequences was sequenced per donor, of which about 19% were non-productive. Four to six DR-DQ haplotypes were handled as single units for association and clustering, since linkage in the cohort was strong. The genetic ancestry cluster associated with self-reported Caucasian donors included 81% of the roughly 400 genotyped donors. Donor age, sex, ethnicity and CMV serostatus were compiled together with the repertoire data. A later genetic analysis used genome-wide SNP genotypes for about 65% of the roughly 700 donors, treating that subset as a discovery cohort. The T cell repertoires of 666 subjects were profiled by immunosequencing and related to cytomegalovirus serostatus. High-throughput TCR immunosequencing, statistical association of individual TCRs with disease status, and machine learning were combined to predict cytomegalovirus infection status. The study aimed to test whether cataloging public T cell receptors could reveal signatures of past pathogen exposure. All discovery cohort repertoires had been generated using a single sequencing platform. To decide whether each TCR beta V gene segment behaved as functional or pseudogenic, an earlier analysis of some 580 of the donors relied on high-throughput TCR beta sequencing. Besides the first cohort of under 700 subjects, a separate validation cohort made up of over 100 different subjects was used. A later analysis re-examined previously published TCR beta repertoires from around 670 donors and added high-resolution HLA genotyping to investigate patterns of TCR occurrence. Here is what the overall study found, with its caveats: The earlier analysis of almost 600 of the donors excluded some 15 rarely observed V segments, including chromosome 9 orphons, because counts were too low. A further reported finding was that TCR beta sequences accurately predicted the HLA-A and HLA-B alleles for most subjects in the first cohort. HLA typing was unavailable for some donors at each locus, so association tests used only the typed subset. At a false discovery rate of 0.05, a later analysis linked 15,000 to 20,000 TCR beta sequences to specific HLA alleles. Sequencing depth was assumed to be roughly uniform across donors in the presence/absence analyses, though that assumption may not hold. The study gave a list of roughly 150 TCR beta chains associated with cytomegalovirus. In a later genetic analysis, fewer N-insertions in productive TCRs were reported among donors in an Asian-associated ancestry cluster than the roughly 700-donor mean. While some public TCRs were present in many individuals, most TCR sequences turned up only very rarely across donors. In this cohort, only TCR beta chains were sequenced, and detectable features were limited by the absence of alpha or paired-chain data. The authors suggested that the approach could potentially be generalized to other disease states and immunological phenotypes. In a later genetic analysis, a missense DCLRE1C variant was associated with V-gene and J-gene trimming of TCR beta chains, and the association was replicated in an independent cohort. When HLA alleles, especially DR and DQ, strongly co-occurred, TCR associations were difficult to assign to individual alleles. An earlier analysis of roughly 570 of the donors showed that most TCR beta V segments appeared in productive rearrangements either about 90% or about 30% of the time, which broadly matched IMGT annotations. In a later analysis, several top co-occurrence clusters were reported to appear linked to parvovirus B19, influenza, CMV and Epstein-Barr virus. In a later analysis, the rate of TCR association differed among HLA loci, with DRB1 alleles having the most associated TCRs and HLA-C alleles having the fewest. A cluster of highly shared sequence variants was judged likely to be a technical artifact of the sequencing pipeline. Compared with equally common non-associated chains, HLA-associated TCR beta chains in a later analysis were more clonally expanded and had lower generation probabilities. Linkage disequilibrium might explain the correlated functional status among segregating V segments, but an unknown experimental factor could not be excluded. A later analysis found that most CMV-associated TCR beta chains appeared HLA-restricted, with HLA associations seemingly driven largely by CMV exposure. The only immune exposure information available for the cohort was CMV serostatus. In vitro tests confirmed that a few of the cytomegalovirus-associated TCR beta chains recognize cytomegalovirus antigens. In both the original and validation cohorts, the classifier was reported to diagnose cytomegalovirus status with high specificity and sensitivity.

In total, 630 or so healthy bone marrow donors made up the cohort. All cohort members were sampled while nominally healthy, although unrecorded immune exposures were likely present. The donor was CMV seropositive and was included in the group of 300 or so seropositive cohort members. Each donor provided a peripheral blood sample, and peripheral blood mononuclear cells were used for TCR beta sequencing. Genomic DNA extraction from the blood cell samples was performed with the Qiagen DNeasy Blood Extraction Kit. Libraries were prepared through the immunoSEQ multiplex PCR assay. A mixture of 60 forward primers for TCR Vbeta segments and 13 reverse primers for TCR Jbeta segments was used in the multiplex PCR. Amplification of the CDR3 region of rearranged TCR beta genes was performed with a multiplex PCR assay on genomic DNA. Amplified TCR beta libraries were sequenced as 87-base-pair reads on the Illumina HiSeq System. On the study's bioinformatics: A later analysis tallied 75 million to 95 million unique TCR beta chains across the 666 repertoires, and some 10 million of those chains were shared by two or more donors. To remove PCR and sequencing errors, raw reads were error-corrected and collapsed into unique sequences using a nearest-neighbor algorithm that merged closely related sequences. To assign V, D and J gene segments, CDR3 sequences were aligned to IMGT reference sequences. For a sequence to be retained, at least a six-nucleotide match to both a V gene segment and a J gene segment was required. A rearrangement counted as productive if the CDR3 had no stop codons and remained in frame with V and J, and every other rearrangement counted as non-productive. CDR3 was defined according to IMGT convention as the region running from the second conserved V-encoded cysteine to the conserved J-encoded phenylalanine. In an earlier analysis of approximately 590 of the donors, sequences lacking an unambiguous match to a single V gene segment were excluded. An earlier analysis of over 450 of the donors classified V segments as functional when productive rearrangements were above 56.7% and as segregating when the standard deviation between donors was above 5%. A statistical classification framework was built to diagnose cytomegalovirus status from the catalog of TCR beta chain sequences. A later analysis assigned V and J genes by comparing TCR nucleotide sequences with IMGT/GENE-DB human TR gene sequences. The TCRdist pipeline was used in a later analysis to assign CDR3 sequences and most-parsimonious VDJ recombination scenarios. In a later analysis, every TCR beta chain was defined by the combination of its CDR3 amino acid sequence and its V-gene family, and reads without a unique V-gene family were dropped. As a way to deal with suspected cross-contamination and a sequencing artifact, a later analysis dropped 450 to 600 nucleotide sequences that were highly shared and had low generation probability. In a later analysis, a clonal expansion index for each public chain was calculated from normalized within-repertoire ranks of inferred template counts. In a later analysis, generation probabilities were computed with a VDJ recombination model fitted to out-of-frame rearrangements, and the resulting probabilities were checked against IGoR. Hypergeometric tests were used in a later analysis to score TCR-TCR, TCR-HLA and TCR-CMV co-occurrence, with a repertoire-size bias correction applied to the TCR pairs. In a later analysis, false discovery rates were estimated by permuting HLA or CMV assignments 20 times. In a later analysis, co-occurring TCRs were grouped with DBSCAN, and TCRdist sequence similarity was added when clustering was performed within HLA-allele-positive subsets. Co-occurrence clustering excluded repertoires with fewer than 30,000 or more than 120,000 public chains, plus five with anomalous nucleotide sharing. TCRdb limited this immuneACCESS table to in-frame rearrangements with V and J called. A share of clones is missing; checked studies link under half to unresolved V genes, and the rest is unexplained. That table supplies the V and J calls and clone size; D and trimming were determined from the DNA. For this sample the table gives 170,000 or so clones, of which 84% were detected only once. Roughly 5% of the sample comes from the top ten.

Of note for this clone: It has no known antigen specificity. Per-base qualities were not stored, and no clone one base away is much larger.

The sample was PBMCs. This clonotype was obtained from a girl aged 10 to 17 in good health and CMV-seropositive.

The DNA sequence is as follows: TGTGCCATCAACCCGACAGAGAACACTGAAGCTTTCTTT. Translated, it reads CAINPTENTEAFF. The V and J genes are TRBV10-3 and TRBJ1-1, with TRBD1 as a weak D call on 5 bases. V and J lose 7 bases and 1 base, and a span of 10 bases separates them. The CDR3 covers 13 residues, taking in both the cysteine and the phenylalanine. The kept DNA is CDR3 alone, 39 bases in frame from the first base. The germline V gene gives CDR1 as ENHRY and CDR2 as SYGVKD.